This TCR beta chain was identified during a study of beta chain features in type 1 diabetes. The study reverse transcribed the entire isolated RNA, so it sequenced expressed TCRB transcripts. Generated by immunoSEQ multiplex PCR, the TCRdb table keeps only in-frame clones and is missing some. The repertoire consists of 450,000 to 550,000 clones, with about 29% occurring once and the leading ten covering around 0.065%. In this sample, this clone turned up a few times. Its antigen remains unidentified. Other nucleotide sequences in the sample specify the same CDR3. Overall study results and limits: Compared to healthy donors, patients appeared to have naive, central memory and Treg TCRB repertoires that were more alike. Unsettled here was the matter of whether HLA type influences TCRB rearrangement. Lower insertion and higher deletion counts appeared at VDJ junctions in type 1 diabetes patients.

Isolation of CD4+ naive, central memory, regulatory and stem cell-like memory cells was achieved by sorting via CD45RO/CCR7/CD25/CD127/CD95/CD27. CDR1 and CDR2 (germline): GTSNPN, SVGIG (reference sequence). V was pared by 0 bases and J by 2 bases, with 7 bases between. The CDR3 contains 14 residues. This receptor was identified in a man aged 18 to 30 in good health. The chain has TRBV30 and TRBJ2-2; D gene uncertain. Sequences were obtained from naive CD4+ T cells from blood. The CDR3 is CAWSVRLNTGELFF. For the CDR3, the DNA is TGTGCCTGGAGTGTAAGACTTAACACCGGGGAGCTGTTTTTT.